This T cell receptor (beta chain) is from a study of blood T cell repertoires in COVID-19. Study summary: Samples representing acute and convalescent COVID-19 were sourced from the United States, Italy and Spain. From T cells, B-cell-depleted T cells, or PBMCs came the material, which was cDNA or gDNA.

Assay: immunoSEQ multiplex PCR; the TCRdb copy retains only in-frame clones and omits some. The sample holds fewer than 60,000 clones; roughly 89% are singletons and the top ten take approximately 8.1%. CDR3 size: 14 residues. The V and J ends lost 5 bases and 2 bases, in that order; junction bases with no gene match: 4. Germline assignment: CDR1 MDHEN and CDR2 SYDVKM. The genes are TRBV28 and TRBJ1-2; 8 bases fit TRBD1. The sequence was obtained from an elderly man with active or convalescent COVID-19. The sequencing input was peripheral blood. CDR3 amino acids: CASSGQGRNYGYTF. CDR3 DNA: TGTGCCAGCAGTGGACAGGGTAGAAACTATGGCTACACCTTC.